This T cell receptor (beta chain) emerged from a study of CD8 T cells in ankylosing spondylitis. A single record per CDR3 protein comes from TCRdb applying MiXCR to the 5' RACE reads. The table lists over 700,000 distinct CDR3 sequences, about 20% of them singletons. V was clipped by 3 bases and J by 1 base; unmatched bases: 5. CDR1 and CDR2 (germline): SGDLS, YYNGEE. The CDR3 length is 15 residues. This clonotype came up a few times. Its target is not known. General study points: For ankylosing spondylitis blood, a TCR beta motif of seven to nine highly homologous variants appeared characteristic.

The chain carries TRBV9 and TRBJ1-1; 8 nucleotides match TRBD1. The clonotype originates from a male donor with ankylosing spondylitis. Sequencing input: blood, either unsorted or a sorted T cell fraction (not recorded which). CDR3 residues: CASSGGQAANTEAFF. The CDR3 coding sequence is TGTGCCAGCAGCGGGGGACAGGCGGCGAACACTGAAGCTTTCTTT.